The source of this T cell receptor beta chain is a study of OX40 agonist ivuxolimab in advanced cancers. Overall study: The study treated patients with ivuxolimab, an agonistic anti-OX40 (CD134) antibody.

CDR3 length equals 17 residues. Germline CDR1 reads SGHDT; CDR2 reads YYEEEE. The V gene lost 4 bases and the J gene lost 0 bases, with 16 bases spanning the gap. Excluded were patients having autoimmune disease history or systemic immunosuppression. Study-level findings and limits: Individuals who were partial responders at 0.1-3.0 mg/kg had clonal expansion that ranked among the lowest. In CD8+ T cells, expanded clones were on average more numerous than in CD4+.

Data came from immunoSEQ multiplex PCR; TCRdb stores just in-frame clones and leaves some out. Of 55,000 to 90,000 clones listed, more than 80% are singletons. Details on this clone: Its antigen is currently unknown.

The material sequenced was CD4+ or CD8+ T cells sorted from blood, taken in a trial of the OX40 agonist ivuxolimab. The rearrangement links TRBV5-6 to TRBJ1-4; D gene uncertain. The sequence was collected from an adult with an advanced solid tumor such as melanoma, head and neck, liver or kidney cancer. The CDR3 loop reads CASSPRHSTTTNEKLFF. In nucleotides, the CDR3 is TGTGCCAGCAGCCCACGACATAGTACGACAACTAATGAAAAACTGTTTTTT.